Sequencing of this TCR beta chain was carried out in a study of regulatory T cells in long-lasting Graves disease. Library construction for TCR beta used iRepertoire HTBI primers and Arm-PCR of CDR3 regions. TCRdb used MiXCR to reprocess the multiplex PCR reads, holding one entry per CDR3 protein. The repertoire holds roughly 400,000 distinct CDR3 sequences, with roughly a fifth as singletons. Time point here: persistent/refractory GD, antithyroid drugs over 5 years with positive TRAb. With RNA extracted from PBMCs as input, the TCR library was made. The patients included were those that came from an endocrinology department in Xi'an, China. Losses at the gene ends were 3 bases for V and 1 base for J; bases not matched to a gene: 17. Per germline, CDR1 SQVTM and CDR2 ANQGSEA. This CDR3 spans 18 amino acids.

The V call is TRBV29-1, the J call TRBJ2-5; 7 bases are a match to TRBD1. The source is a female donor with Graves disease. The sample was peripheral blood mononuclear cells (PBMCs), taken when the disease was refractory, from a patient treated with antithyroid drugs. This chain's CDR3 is CSVDEFWDRTKPQETQYF. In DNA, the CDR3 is TGCAGCGTTGATGAGTTCTGGGACAGAACTAAACCCCAAGAGACCCAGTACTTC.